These T cell receptor beta chains were read from a single sample in a study of blood T cell repertoires in COVID-19. Produced via immunoSEQ multiplex PCR; TCRdb's table is partial and in-frame only. The sample contains hundreds of thousands of clones, approximately 90% of which appear only once. The specimen sequenced was peripheral blood. These receptors were collected from a woman younger than 45 with COVID-19, enrolled during active disease. CDR3s include the opening cysteine and the closing phenylalanine or tryptophan. A D gene is named only where the DNA matches it firmly.

D gene	J gene	V gene	CDR3 protein
TRBD1	TRBJ2-3	TRBV7-9	CASSWDRTSTDTQYF
TRBD2	TRBJ2-5	TRBV27	CASRPGGGAIRETQYF
NA	TRBJ2-1	TRBV4-1	CASSQGGLRGSSYNEQFF
TRBD2	TRBJ2-3	TRBV6-4	CASSQTSGGTDTQYF
TRBD2	TRBJ2-5	TRBV15	CATSRDYPRRGGQETQYF
NA	TRBJ1-2	TRBV5-1	CASSLGQLNVYGYTF
TRBD1	TRBJ2-3	TRBV7-8	CASSQGVVTDTQYF
TRBD2	TRBJ2-3	TRBV5-1	CASSLGLAGGSSTDTQYF
NA	TRBJ2-5	TRBV7-5	CARSLVTSGGAGETQYF
TRBD1	TRBJ1-1	TRBV7-8	CASSPGQLNTEAFF
NA	TRBJ1-4	TRBV11-2	CASSPPGLPGLGELFF
TRBD2	TRBJ2-5	TRBV5-8	CASREAGGRAETQYF
TRBD1	TRBJ2-7	TRBV7-2	CASSLVDRGRDEQYF
NA	TRBJ2-3	TRBV6-1	CASSEAAATSTDTQYF
NA	TRBJ1-5	TRBV6-2/TRBV6-3	CASSYSVAGDNQPQHF
NA	TRBJ2-2	TRBV7-9	CASSFLDSGFWTGELFF
NA	TRBJ2-3	TRBV29-1	CSAPLSGAGTDTQYF
NA	TRBJ1-2	TRBV6-2/TRBV6-3	CASSIRTDSHGYTF
NA	TRBJ1-3	TRBV5-6	CASSYGTPGGDTIYF
TRBD1	TRBJ2-4	TRBV5-4	CASSLRSRGLQTDIQYF
NA	TRBJ1-5	TRBV7-2	CASSSQGREQPQHF